The rows below give T cell receptor beta chains drawn from one sample of a study of early T cells in non-severe SARS-CoV-2 infection. TCRdb recomputed calls from the 5' RACE reads with MiXCR, one row per CDR3 protein. Among tens of thousands of distinct CDR3 sequences, around 13% were seen once, and the ten largest hold roughly 1.3%. Sequencing was performed on whole blood. These receptors originate from an adult who was a healthcare worker with PCR-confirmed SARS-CoV-2 infection or an uninfected control (not recorded which). CDR3s include the opening cysteine and the closing phenylalanine or tryptophan. The D gene is left open where the match is weak. Clone size is shown for a subset of rows, as once, few, many or a class of expanded clone.

D gene	clone size	V gene	J gene	CDR3 DNA	CDR3 protein
.	many	TRBV12-3/TRBV12-4	TRBJ2-2	TGTGCCAGCAGAGGCCTAGTGGGGGACGGGGAGCTGTTTTTT	CASRGLVGDGELFF
.	many	TRBV27	TRBJ2-6	TGTGCCAGCAGTCCAACGGGGGACTCCCTGACTTTC	CASSPTGDSLTF
TRBD1	many	TRBV25-1	TRBJ2-7	TGTGCCAGCAGTGACCGGACAGGGGGCGGTTACGAGCAGTACTTC	CASSDRTGGGYEQYF
TRBD2	many	TRBV7-9	TRBJ2-3	TGTGCCAGCAGCTTATTAGGCAAGCGGGGGGCCGGAGATACGCAGTATTTT	CASSLLGKRGAGDTQYF
TRBD2	once	TRBV4-3	TRBJ2-1	TGCGCCAGCAGCCCTATACGGGAGGTTAACAATGAGCAGTTCTTC	CASSPIREVNNEQFF
.	many	TRBV6-5	TRBJ2-7	TGTGCCAGCAGCTCTTGGGCAGGGCGTAATCCCTACGAGCAGTACTTC	CASSSWAGRNPYEQYF
TRBD1	.	TRBV29-1	TRBJ1-3	TGCAGCGCCTCCGGGACAGCTGGAAACACCGTATATTTT	CSASGTAGNTVYF
.	many	TRBV7-8	TRBJ1-5	TGTGCCAGCAGCTTTGACGGGAATCAGCCCCAGCATTTT	CASSFDGNQPQHF
TRBD2	many	TRBV7-2	TRBJ2-1	TGTGCCAGCAGTTGGAAGCGGGAGGTTTACAATGAGCAGTTCTTC	CASSWKREVYNEQFF
.	many	TRBV28	TRBJ2-6	TGTGCCAGCAGTTCTTTGTGGCAGGGGTCTGGGGCCAACGTCCTGACTTTC	CASSSLWQGSGANVLTF
TRBD1	many	TRBV29-1	TRBJ1-1	TGCAGCGTCACGGGACAGGTCAAGGGTGAAGCTTTCTTT	CSVTGQVKGEAFF
.	many	TRBV20-1	TRBJ2-7	TGCAGTGCTAGACGGGCAGGGAACTACGAGCAGTACTTC	CSARRAGNYEQYF
.	many	TRBV7-9	TRBJ2-6	TGTGCCAGCAGCTTAGGTCAATCAGGCGCCCACTCTGGGGCCAACGTCCTGACTTTC	CASSLGQSGAHSGANVLTF
.	.	TRBV29-1	TRBJ2-7	TGCAGCGTTGATGCAGGCTACGAGCAGTACTTC	CSVDAGYEQYF
.	many	TRBV5-4	TRBJ2-5	TGTGCCAGCAGCTCTTCCAGCGGTCTCCGGGGACGGCAAGAGACCCAGTACTTC	CASSSSSGLRGRQETQYF
TRBD1	many	TRBV7-8	TRBJ1-4	TGTGCCAGCAGCTTAGGGACAGGGGGACCTAATGAAAAACTGTTTTTT	CASSLGTGGPNEKLFF
TRBD2	.	TRBV20-1	TRBJ2-5	TGCAGTGCTAAGGGACTACGCGGGACCCAGTACTTC	CSAKGLRGTQYF
.	few	TRBV7-2	TRBJ1-6	TGTGCCAGCAGCTTATCGCGGCACCTTAATTCACCCCTCCACTTT	CASSLSRHLNSPLHF
.	once	TRBV7-2	TRBJ1-1	TGTGTCAGCAGCGCTGACAGGGAAGCTTTCTTT	CVSSADREAFF
.	many	TRBV12-3/TRBV12-4	TRBJ1-2	TGTGCCAGCAGTTTAGGGGGTCTTCGTCATGGCTACACCTTC	CASSLGGLRHGYTF
.	many	TRBV12-3/TRBV12-4	TRBJ2-2	TGTGCCAGCACCCCTCAATCGGCCGGGGAGCTGTTTTTT	CASTPQSAGELFF
TRBD1	many	TRBV5-1	TRBJ2-1	TGCGCCAGCAGCTATATATTAGGGACAGACAATGAGCAGTTCTTC	CASSYILGTDNEQFF
.	many	TRBV27	TRBJ1-2	TGTGCCAGCAGTTATACAGGTTTCTATGGCTACACCTTC	CASSYTGFYGYTF
TRBD1	many	TRBV3-1	TRBJ2-1	TGTGCCAGCAGCCTCGACAGGGGGCTCATCCTTGGCTCATACAATGAGCAGTTCTTC	CASSLDRGLILGSYNEQFF
TRBD2	many	TRBV30	TRBJ2-3	TGTGCCTTCACAAAGCGGGGGGGAAGCACAGATACGCAGTATTTT	CAFTKRGGSTDTQYF
TRBD2	many	TRBV11-2	TRBJ2-1	TGTGCCAGCAGCTCCCAAGCGGGAGGGCCTGGAAATGAGCAGTTCTTC	CASSSQAGGPGNEQFF
TRBD1	many	TRBV27	TRBJ2-7	TGTGCCAGCAGTTTCCGGGACAGGGGCGACGAGCAGTACTTC	CASSFRDRGDEQYF
.	many	TRBV7-6	TRBJ2-5	TGTGCCAGCAGCCCCTACCAAGAGACCCAGTACTTC	CASSPYQETQYF
.	many	TRBV7-2	TRBJ1-2	TGTGCCAGCAGCGACAGTAACTATGGCTACACCTTC	CASSDSNYGYTF
TRBD2	few	TRBV27	TRBJ2-1	TGTGCCAGCAGTTTACCTAGCGGGAGTTTTTATGAGCAGTTCTTC	CASSLPSGSFYEQFF
TRBD1	.	TRBV7-2	TRBJ2-1	TGTGCCAGCAGTTCCGGGACAGGGGGCTACAATGAGCAGTTCTTC	CASSSGTGGYNEQFF
.	.	TRBV27	TRBJ2-1	TGTGCCAGCAGTTACGCGAGCTCCTACAATGAGCAGTTCTTC	CASSYASSYNEQFF
.	many	TRBV7-9	TRBJ2-3	TGTGCCAGCAGCTTGGAGGGGAGCACAGATACGCAGTATTTT	CASSLEGSTDTQYF
TRBD2	many	TRBV2	TRBJ2-1	TGTGCCAGCAGTGAAACCCCTAGCGGGTTCTCCTACAATGAGCAGTTCTTC	CASSETPSGFSYNEQFF
TRBD1	few	TRBV6-5	TRBJ1-3	TGTGCCAGCAGCCCGACAGGGAAGAACACCATATATTTT	CASSPTGKNTIYF
.	.	TRBV10-3	TRBJ1-1	TGTGCCATCAGTGATTCTGGGGAGATGAACACTGAAGCTTTCTTT	CAISDSGEMNTEAFF
.	.	TRBV11-2	TRBJ1-4	TGTGCCAGCAGGGGGTTTTCATCCGAAAAACTGTTTTTT	CASRGFSSEKLFF
.	many	TRBV28	TRBJ1-4	TGTGCCAGCAGTTTGGGTCCCGCAACTAATGAAAAACTGTTTTTT	CASSLGPATNEKLFF
.	.	TRBV6-5	TRBJ2-2	TGTGCCAGCAGTTCCCAACAGGGGGGGTACACCGGGGAGCTGTTTTTT	CASSSQQGGYTGELFF
TRBD1	many	TRBV24-1	TRBJ1-5	TGTGCCACCAGTGACTTCAAATTACAGGGGAATGCTGGCAATCAGCCCCAGCATTTT	CATSDFKLQGNAGNQPQHF
.	many	TRBV6-6	TRBJ1-1	TGTGCCAGCAGTTCCTCCTTGAACACTGAAGCTTTCTTT	CASSSSLNTEAFF
TRBD1	many	TRBV2	TRBJ2-3	TGTGCCAGCAGTGGGTCTACAGGGGGACCAGATACGCAGTATTTT	CASSGSTGGPDTQYF
.	.	TRBV10-2	TRBJ2-2	TGCGCCAGCTGTTTGTGGGTCGGGGAGCTGTTTTTT	CASCLWVGELFF
.	many	TRBV27	TRBJ1-1	TGTGCCAGCATTAAATTGGGGGACTGGGGGAGCACTGAAGCTTTCTTT	CASIKLGDWGSTEAFF
.	many	TRBV23-1	TRBJ1-2	TGCGCCAGCAGTCAAGCGGACGGCTACACCTTC	CASSQADGYTF
.	many	TRBV3-1	TRBJ2-1	TGTGCCAGCAGCCACCCCGTGGCCACGTTAAACAATGAGCAGTTCTTC	CASSHPVATLNNEQFF
.	.	TRBV9	TRBJ1-1	TGTGCCAGCAGCCCCCCAATCGGGAAGCCTGGGAACACTGAAGCTTTCTTT	CASSPPIGKPGNTEAFF
TRBD1	.	TRBV5-6	TRBJ2-3	TGTGCCAGCAGCTTGGGGGACAGAGGCCCAGATACGCAGTATTTT	CASSLGDRGPDTQYF
.	many	TRBV7-6	TRBJ2-5	TGTGCCAGCAGCTTAGGGGGGGGCAGGTTGAACTTC	CASSLGGGRLNF
TRBD2	many	TRBV9	TRBJ2-5	TGTGCCAGCAGCGTAGGGACTAGCGGAAATCAAGAGACCCAGTACTTC	CASSVGTSGNQETQYF
TRBD2	.	TRBV6-6	TRBJ2-3	TGTGCCAGCAGTCCGTCGCCATCCCCGCTAGGAAAGCGGGAGGGCCCGGATACGCAGTATTTT	CASSPSPSPLGKREGPDTQYF
.	.	TRBV28	TRBJ2-2	TGTGCCAGCAGTTTGGGCGGGGCTCAAACCACCGGGGAGCTGTTTTTT	CASSLGGAQTTGELFF
.	few	TRBV12-3/TRBV12-4	TRBJ1-3	TGTGCCAGCAGTTTAAGAGCAGGGGGAAACACCATATATTTT	CASSLRAGGNTIYF
.	many	TRBV12-3/TRBV12-4	TRBJ2-1	TGTGCCAGCAGTTTAACTTCTTCGGATGAGCAGTTCTTC	CASSLTSSDEQFF
.	many	TRBV23-1	TRBJ1-2	TGCGCCAGCAGTCAGTGGTTCCGCCCCCTCCATTGGGGCTATGGCTACACCTTC	CASSQWFRPLHWGYGYTF
TRBD2	many	TRBV11-2	TRBJ2-1	TGTGCCAGCAGCTTTTTCCTAGCGGAAAACAATGAGCAGTTCTTC	CASSFFLAENNEQFF
.	.	TRBV28	TRBJ2-7	TGTGCCAGCAGTTTACCCCCCTACAAGGAGTACTTC	CASSLPPYKEYF